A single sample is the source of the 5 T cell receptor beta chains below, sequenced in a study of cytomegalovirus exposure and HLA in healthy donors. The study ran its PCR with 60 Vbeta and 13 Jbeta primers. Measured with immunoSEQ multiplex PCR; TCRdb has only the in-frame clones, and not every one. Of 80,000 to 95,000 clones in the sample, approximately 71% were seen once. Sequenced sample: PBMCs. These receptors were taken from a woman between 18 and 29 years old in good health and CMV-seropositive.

CDR3 amino acids: CASGLSGSKETQYF. DNA for the CDR3: TGTGCTAGTGGACTGTCGGGGTCAAAAGAGACCCAGTACTTC. The rearrangement joins TRBV12-5 to TRBJ2-5; tentative D call: TRBD2 (5 bases). Germline V gene lookup returns CDR1 LGHNT and CDR2 FRNRAP. Trimming removed 6 bases at V and 3 bases at J, with 14 bases between. The CDR3 is made up of 14 amino acids.

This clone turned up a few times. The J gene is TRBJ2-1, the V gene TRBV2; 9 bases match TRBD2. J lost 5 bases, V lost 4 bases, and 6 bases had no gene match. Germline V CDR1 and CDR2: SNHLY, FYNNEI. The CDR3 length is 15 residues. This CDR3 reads CASSVGASGDNEQFF. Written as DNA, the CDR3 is TGTGCCAGCAGTGTTGGGGCTAGCGGGGACAATGAGCAGTTCTTC.

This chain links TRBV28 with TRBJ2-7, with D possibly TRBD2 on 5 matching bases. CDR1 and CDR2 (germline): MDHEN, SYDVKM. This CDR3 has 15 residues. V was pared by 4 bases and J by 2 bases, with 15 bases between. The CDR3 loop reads CASSSKEASTYEQYF. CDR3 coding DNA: TGTGCCAGCAGTTCTAAGGAGGCGTCAACCTACGAGCAGTACTTC.

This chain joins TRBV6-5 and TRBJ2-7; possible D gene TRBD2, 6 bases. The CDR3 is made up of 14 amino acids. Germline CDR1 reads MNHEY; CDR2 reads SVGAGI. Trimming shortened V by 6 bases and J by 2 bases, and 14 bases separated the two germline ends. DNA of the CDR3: TGTGCCAGCAGGAGACGGGGGAATACCTACGAGCAGTACTTC. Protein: CASRRRGNTYEQYF.

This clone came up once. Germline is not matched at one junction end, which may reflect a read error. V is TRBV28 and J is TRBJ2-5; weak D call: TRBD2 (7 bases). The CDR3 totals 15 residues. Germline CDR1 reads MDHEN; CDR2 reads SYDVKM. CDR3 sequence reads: CATSSPRGGGETQYF. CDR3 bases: TGTGCCACCAGTTCCCCCAGGGGAGGGGGGGAGACCCAGTACTTC.